This TCR beta chain was profiled in a study of blood T cell repertoires in COVID-19. At the level of the study: COVID-19 samples collected from the United States, Italy and Spain covered acute and convalescent phases.

As handled by the study authors: Reference gene primer amplification in the assay estimated nucleated cell counts. Assay: immunoSEQ multiplex PCR; the TCRdb copy retains only in-frame clones and omits some. V and J calls and clone size are as listed in that table; D and trimming were resolved from the DNA. The table lists about 430,000 clones, about 88% of them singletons, with 1.4% to 1.5% in the top ten. The clonotype comes from a woman between 18 and 29 years old who had been exposed to COVID-19. The sequenced sample consisted of PBMCs or T cells enriched from blood (not recorded which).

The CDR3 sequence: CASSPLTGGNSREQYF. CDR3 sequence (DNA): TGTGCCAGCAGCCCGTTAACAGGGGGCAACTCGCGGGAGCAGTACTTC. V gene TRBV11-2 combines with J gene TRBJ2-7, with TRBD1 identical over 9 bases. The CDR3 contains 16 residues. The ends lost 5 bases at V and 7 bases at J; junction bases unmatched: 15. The germline V gene encodes CDR1 SGHAT and CDR2 FQNNGV.